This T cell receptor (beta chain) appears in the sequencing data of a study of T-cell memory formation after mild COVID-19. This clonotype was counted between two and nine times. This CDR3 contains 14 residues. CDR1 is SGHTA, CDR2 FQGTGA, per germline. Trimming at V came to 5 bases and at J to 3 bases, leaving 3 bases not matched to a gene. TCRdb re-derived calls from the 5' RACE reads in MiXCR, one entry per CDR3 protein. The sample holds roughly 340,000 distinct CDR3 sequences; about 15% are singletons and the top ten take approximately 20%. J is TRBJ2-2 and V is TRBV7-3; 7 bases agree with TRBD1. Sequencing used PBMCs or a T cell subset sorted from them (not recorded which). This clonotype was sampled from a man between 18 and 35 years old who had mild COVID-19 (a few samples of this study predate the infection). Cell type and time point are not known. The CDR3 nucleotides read TGTGCCAGCAGCACGGGACAGTACACCGGGGAGCTGTTTTTT. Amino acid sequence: CASSTGQYTGELFF.